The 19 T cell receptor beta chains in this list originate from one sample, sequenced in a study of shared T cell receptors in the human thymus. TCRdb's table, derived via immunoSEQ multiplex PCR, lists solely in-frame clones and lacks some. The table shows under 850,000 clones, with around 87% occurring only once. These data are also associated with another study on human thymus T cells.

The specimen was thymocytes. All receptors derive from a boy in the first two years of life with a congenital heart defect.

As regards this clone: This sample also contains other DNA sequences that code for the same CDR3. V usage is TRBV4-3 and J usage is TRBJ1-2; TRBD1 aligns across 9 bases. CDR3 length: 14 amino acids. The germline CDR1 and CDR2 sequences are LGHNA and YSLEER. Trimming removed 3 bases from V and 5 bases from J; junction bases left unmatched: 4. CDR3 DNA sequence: TGCGCCAGCAGCCAGGACAGGGGAGGGTATGGCTACACCTTC. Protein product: CASSQDRGGYGYTF.

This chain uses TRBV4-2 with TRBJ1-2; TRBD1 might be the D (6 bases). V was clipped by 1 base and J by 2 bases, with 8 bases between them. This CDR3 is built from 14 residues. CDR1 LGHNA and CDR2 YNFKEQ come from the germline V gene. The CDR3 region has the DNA TGTGCCAGCAGCCAAGTCGACAGGAACTATGGCTACACCTTC. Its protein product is CASSQVDRNYGYTF.

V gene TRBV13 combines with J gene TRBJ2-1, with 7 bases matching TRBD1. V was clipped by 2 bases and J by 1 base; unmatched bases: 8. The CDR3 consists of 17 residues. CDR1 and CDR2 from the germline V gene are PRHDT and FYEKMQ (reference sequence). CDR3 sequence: CASSLNPRQGSYNEQFF. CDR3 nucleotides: TGTGCCAGCAGCTTAAATCCCCGACAGGGTTCCTACAATGAGCAGTTCTTC.

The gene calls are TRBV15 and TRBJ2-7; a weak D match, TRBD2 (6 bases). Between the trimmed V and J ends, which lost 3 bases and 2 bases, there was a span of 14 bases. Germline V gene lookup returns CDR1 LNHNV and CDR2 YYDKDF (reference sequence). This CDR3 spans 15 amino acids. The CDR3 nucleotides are TGTGCCACCAGCAGCCCCCGGACTAACCCCTACGAGCAGTACTTC. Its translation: CATSSPRTNPYEQYF.

The CDR3 DNA is TGTGCCAGCAGTCCCTGGACAGGGGGCCCGAATACTGAAGCTTTCTTT. Encoded protein: CASSPWTGGPNTEAFF. The chain has TRBV27 and TRBJ1-1; 11 bases agree with TRBD1. V was pared by 5 bases and J by 5 bases, with 10 bases of the junction left unmatched. Germline V gene lookup returns CDR1 MNHEY and CDR2 SMNVEV (reference sequence). The CDR3 is made up of 16 amino acids.

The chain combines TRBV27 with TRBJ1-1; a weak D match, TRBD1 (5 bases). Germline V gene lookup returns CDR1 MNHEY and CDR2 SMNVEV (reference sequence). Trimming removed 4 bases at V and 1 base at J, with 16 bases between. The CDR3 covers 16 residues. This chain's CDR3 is CASSSGLPGENTEAFF. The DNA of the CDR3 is TGTGCCAGCAGTTCGGGACTGCCGGGGGAGAACACTGAAGCTTTCTTT.

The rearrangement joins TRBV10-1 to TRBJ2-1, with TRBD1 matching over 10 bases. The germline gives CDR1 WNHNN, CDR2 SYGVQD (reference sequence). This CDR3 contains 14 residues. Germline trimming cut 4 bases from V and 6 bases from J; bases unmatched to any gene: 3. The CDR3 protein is CASSGQGAVNEQFF. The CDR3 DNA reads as TGCGCCAGCAGTGGACAGGGGGCTGTCAATGAGCAGTTCTTC.

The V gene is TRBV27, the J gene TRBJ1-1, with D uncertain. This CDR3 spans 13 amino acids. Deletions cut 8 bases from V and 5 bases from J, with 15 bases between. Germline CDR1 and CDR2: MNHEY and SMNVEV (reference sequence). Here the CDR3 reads CASGEVGGTEAFF. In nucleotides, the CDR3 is TGTGCCAGCGGGGAGGTAGGCGGTACTGAAGCTTTCTTT.

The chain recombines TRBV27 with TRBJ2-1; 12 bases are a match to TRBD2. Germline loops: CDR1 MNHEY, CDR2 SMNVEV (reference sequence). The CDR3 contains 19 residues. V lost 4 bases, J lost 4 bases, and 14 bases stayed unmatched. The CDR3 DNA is TGTGCCAGCAGTTCAAACTCGCGACTAGCGGGAGAGGGTTACAATGAGCAGTTCTTC. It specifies CASSSNSRLAGEGYNEQFF.

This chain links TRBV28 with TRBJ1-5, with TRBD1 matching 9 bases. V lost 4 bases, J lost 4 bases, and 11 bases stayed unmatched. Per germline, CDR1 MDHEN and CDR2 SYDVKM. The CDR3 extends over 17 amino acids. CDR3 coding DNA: TGTGCCAGCAGTTCAACCTCCGACAGGGGGGGAAATCAGCCCCAGCATTTT. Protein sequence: CASSSTSDRGGNQPQHF. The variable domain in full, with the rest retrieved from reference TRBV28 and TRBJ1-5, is DVKVTQSSRYLVKRTGEKVFLECVQDMDHENMFWYRQDPGLGLRLIYFSYDVKMKEKGDIPEGYSVSREKKERFSLILESASTNQTSMYLCASSSTSDRGGNQPQHFGDGTRLSIL.

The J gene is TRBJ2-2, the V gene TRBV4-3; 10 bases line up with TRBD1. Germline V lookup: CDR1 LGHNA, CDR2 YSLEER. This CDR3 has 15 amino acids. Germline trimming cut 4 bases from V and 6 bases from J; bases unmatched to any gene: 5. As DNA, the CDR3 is TGCGCCAGCAGCCCACCGGGACAGGGGTCCGGGGAGCTGTTTTTT. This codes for CASSPPGQGSGELFF.

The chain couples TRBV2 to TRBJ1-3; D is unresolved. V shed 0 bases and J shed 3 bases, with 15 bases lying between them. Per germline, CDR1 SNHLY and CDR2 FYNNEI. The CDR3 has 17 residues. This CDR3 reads CASSEARHGFGGNTIYF. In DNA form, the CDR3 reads TGTGCCAGCAGTGAAGCACGGCACGGGTTCGGTGGAAACACCATATATTTT.

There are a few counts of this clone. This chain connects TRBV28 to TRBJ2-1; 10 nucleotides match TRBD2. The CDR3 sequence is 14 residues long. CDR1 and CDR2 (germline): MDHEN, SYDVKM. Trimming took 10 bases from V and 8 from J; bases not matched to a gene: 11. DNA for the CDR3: TGTGCCATTTCGGGGGGGACTAGCGTCGATGAGCAGTTCTTC. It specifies CAISGGTSVDEQFF.

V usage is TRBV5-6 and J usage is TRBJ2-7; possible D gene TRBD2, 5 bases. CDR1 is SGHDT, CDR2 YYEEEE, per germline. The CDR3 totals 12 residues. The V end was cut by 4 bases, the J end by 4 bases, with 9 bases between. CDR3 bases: TGTGCCAGCAGCGTCGGACTTTACGAGCAGTACTTC. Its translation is CASSVGLYEQYF.

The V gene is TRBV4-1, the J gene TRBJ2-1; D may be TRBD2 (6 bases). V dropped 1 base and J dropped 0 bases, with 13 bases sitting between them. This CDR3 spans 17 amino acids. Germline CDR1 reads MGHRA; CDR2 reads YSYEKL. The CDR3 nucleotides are TGCGCCAGCAGCCAAGTCCCGGGACTGAGCTCCTACAATGAGCAGTTCTTC. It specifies CASSQVPGLSSYNEQFF.

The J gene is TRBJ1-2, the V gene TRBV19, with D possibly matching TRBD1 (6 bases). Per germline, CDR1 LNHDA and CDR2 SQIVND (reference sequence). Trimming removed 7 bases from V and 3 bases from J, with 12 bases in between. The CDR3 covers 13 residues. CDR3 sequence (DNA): TGTGCCAGTAACGCGGGGGGCGACTATGGCTACACCTTC. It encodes CASNAGGDYGYTF. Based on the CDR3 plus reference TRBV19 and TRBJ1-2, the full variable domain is DGGITQSPKYLFRKEGQNVTLSCEQNLNHDAMYWYRQDPGQGLRLIYYSQIVNDFQKGDIAEGYSVSREKKESFPLTVTSAQKNPTAFYLCASNAGGDYGYTFGSGTRLTVV.

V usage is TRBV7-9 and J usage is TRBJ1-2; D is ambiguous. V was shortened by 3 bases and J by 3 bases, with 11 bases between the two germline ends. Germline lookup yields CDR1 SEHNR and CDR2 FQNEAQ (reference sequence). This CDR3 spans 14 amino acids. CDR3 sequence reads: CASSFIERDYGYTF. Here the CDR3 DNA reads TGTGCCAGCAGCTTCATCGAACGGGACTATGGCTACACCTTC.

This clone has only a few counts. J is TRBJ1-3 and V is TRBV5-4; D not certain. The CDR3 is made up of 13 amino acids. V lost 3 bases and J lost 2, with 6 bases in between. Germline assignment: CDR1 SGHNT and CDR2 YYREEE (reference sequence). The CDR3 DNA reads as TGTGCCAGCAGCTGGGCAGCTGGAAACACCATATATTTT. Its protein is CASSWAAGNTIYF.

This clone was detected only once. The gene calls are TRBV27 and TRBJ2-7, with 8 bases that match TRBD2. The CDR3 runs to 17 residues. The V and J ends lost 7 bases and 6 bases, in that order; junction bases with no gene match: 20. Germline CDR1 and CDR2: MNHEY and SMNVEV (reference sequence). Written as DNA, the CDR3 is TGTGCCAGCACCACGTCCCAGACTGAGCGGGAGCTTCGCGAGCAGTACTTC. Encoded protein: CASTTSQTERELREQYF.